This is a list of T cell receptor beta chains from one sample in a study of Ad26.COV2.S vaccination and SARS-CoV-2 variants. Assay used: immunoSEQ multiplex PCR; TCRdb lists only in-frame clones, some missing. This table has 250,000 to 300,000 clones, more than 70% appearing once. This specimen was peripheral blood, taken in a trial of Ad26.COV2.S vaccine versus placebo. These receptors came from a person between 18 and 60 years old who received the Ad26.COV2.S COVID-19 vaccine or a placebo. CDR3s include the opening cysteine and the closing phenylalanine or tryptophan. The order of the fields is D gene, clone size, V gene, J gene, CDR3 DNA, CDR3 protein. D genes are given only for firm matches. Size is stated for part of the rows, as once, few or many counts, or as a class when the clone is expanded.

D gene: TRBD1
clone size: -
V gene: TRBV5-4
J gene: TRBJ2-7
CDR3 DNA: TGTGCCAGCAGCGGGGACAGGGCCGAGCAGTACTTC
CDR3 protein: CASSGDRAEQYF

D gene: TRBD2
clone size: few
V gene: TRBV5-1
J gene: TRBJ2-2
CDR3 DNA: TGCGCCAGCAGCTTGGCCCCGGGAGGGGGTTATGGCGGGGAGCTGTTTTTT
CDR3 protein: CASSLAPGGGYGGELFF

D gene: -
clone size: -
V gene: TRBV6-5
J gene: TRBJ2-2
CDR3 DNA: TGTGCCAGCAGTTACTCAGTCGGGGAGCTGTTTTTT
CDR3 protein: CASSYSVGELFF

D gene: -
clone size: -
V gene: TRBV5-8
J gene: TRBJ2-5
CDR3 DNA: TGTGCCAGCAGCTTGGGACAGGGAGGTGAGACCCAGTACTTC
CDR3 protein: CASSLGQGGETQYF

D gene: -
clone size: -
V gene: TRBV30
J gene: TRBJ1-3
CDR3 DNA: TGTGCCTGGGCCTGGGGGGGGTCTGGAAACACCATATATTTT
CDR3 protein: CAWAWGGSGNTIYF

D gene: TRBD1
clone size: -
V gene: TRBV6-6
J gene: TRBJ1-3
CDR3 DNA: TGTGCCAGCAGTCCTTTTCAGGGGGCGTATATCTCTGGAAACACCATATATTTT
CDR3 protein: CASSPFQGAYISGNTIYF

D gene: TRBD1
clone size: -
V gene: TRBV16
J gene: TRBJ1-1
CDR3 DNA: TGTGCCAGCAGCCCCTACAGGGGCGGGGCTGAAGCTTTCTTT
CDR3 protein: CASSPYRGGAEAFF

D gene: -
clone size: -
V gene: TRBV7-2
J gene: TRBJ2-3
CDR3 DNA: TGTGCCAGCAGCTTAGCGGTTCAGGGGCGCACAGATACGCAGTATTTT
CDR3 protein: CASSLAVQGRTDTQYF

D gene: -
clone size: -
V gene: TRBV2
J gene: TRBJ2-1
CDR3 DNA: TGTGCCAGCAGTGTCCCAGCGGGCGCCTACAATGAGCAGTTCTTC
CDR3 protein: CASSVPAGAYNEQFF

D gene: -
clone size: -
V gene: TRBV2
J gene: TRBJ1-1
CDR3 DNA: TGTGCCAGCAGCGCCTTAGGAGGGGGGAACACTGAAGCTTTCTTT
CDR3 protein: CASSALGGGNTEAFF

D gene: -
clone size: -
V gene: TRBV18
J gene: TRBJ2-6
CDR3 DNA: TGTGCCAGCTCTACACTTATCTATTGGGACTCTGGGGCCAACGTCCTGACTTTC
CDR3 protein: CASSTLIYWDSGANVLTF

D gene: -
clone size: -
V gene: TRBV6-5
J gene: TRBJ1-1
CDR3 DNA: TGTGCCAGCAGTCCCAAATACCCTGGCACTGAAGCTTTCTTT
CDR3 protein: CASSPKYPGTEAFF

D gene: -
clone size: few
V gene: TRBV19
J gene: TRBJ1-5
CDR3 DNA: TGTGCCAGTAGTATAGAGGGAGGGGGGGCGAGAAATCAGCCCCAGCATTTT
CDR3 protein: CASSIEGGGARNQPQHF

D gene: TRBD2
clone size: -
V gene: TRBV30
J gene: TRBJ2-1
CDR3 DNA: TGTGCCTGGAGTGATGGCGGGAGAGACTACAATGAGCAGTTCTTC
CDR3 protein: CAWSDGGRDYNEQFF

D gene: TRBD1
clone size: -
V gene: TRBV5-8
J gene: TRBJ1-2
CDR3 DNA: TGTGCCAGCAGCTTGGCAGGGGGCGCTGCCTATGGCTACACCTTC
CDR3 protein: CASSLAGGAAYGYTF

D gene: -
clone size: -
V gene: TRBV4-3
J gene: TRBJ1-1
CDR3 DNA: TGCGCCAGCAGCCAAGAGATGAACAGCCAGAGCACTGAAGCTTTCTTT
CDR3 protein: CASSQEMNSQSTEAFF

D gene: -
clone size: -
V gene: TRBV18
J gene: TRBJ1-1
CDR3 DNA: TGTGCCAGCTCACCGTGGGTGGAGAACACTGAAGCTTTCTTT
CDR3 protein: CASSPWVENTEAFF

D gene: TRBD2
clone size: -
V gene: TRBV6-5
J gene: TRBJ2-3
CDR3 DNA: TGTGCCAGCAGTTACTCCCTAGCGGCAGATACGCAGTATTTT
CDR3 protein: CASSYSLAADTQYF

D gene: -
clone size: -
V gene: TRBV7-9
J gene: TRBJ2-7
CDR3 DNA: TGTGCCAGCAGCCTGTCTCGATTCGGGGGGCCGTCGTACGAGCAGTACTTC
CDR3 protein: CASSLSRFGGPSYEQYF

D gene: -
clone size: -
V gene: TRBV6-6
J gene: TRBJ1-1
CDR3 DNA: TGTGCCAGCAGCTCGCTCCGGCGGGGTATCACTGAAGCTTTCTTT
CDR3 protein: CASSSLRRGITEAFF

D gene: -
clone size: -
V gene: TRBV5-6
J gene: TRBJ2-3
CDR3 DNA: TGTGCCAGCAGCTTGGACAGCTTGGGGGGTACGCAGTATTTT
CDR3 protein: CASSLDSLGGTQYF

D gene: -
clone size: -
V gene: TRBV12-5
J gene: TRBJ1-5
CDR3 DNA: TGTGCTAGTGGTTTGAGGTCCGGCCGGCTCAATCAGCCCCAGCATTTT
CDR3 protein: CASGLRSGRLNQPQHF

D gene: TRBD2
clone size: -
V gene: TRBV5-1
J gene: TRBJ2-3
CDR3 DNA: TGCGCCAGCAGCTTGGCCGGGGGGGCTGGCACAGATACGCAGTATTTT
CDR3 protein: CASSLAGGAGTDTQYF

D gene: -
clone size: -
V gene: TRBV5-1
J gene: TRBJ2-2
CDR3 DNA: TGCGCCAGCAGCTTTGGGGGTACTGACACCGGGGAGCTGTTTTTT
CDR3 protein: CASSFGGTDTGELFF

D gene: TRBD2
clone size: -
V gene: TRBV5-1
J gene: TRBJ2-1
CDR3 DNA: TGCGCCAGCAGCCCTTCTAGCGGGACGTCCTACAATGAGCAGTTCTTC
CDR3 protein: CASSPSSGTSYNEQFF

D gene: TRBD2
clone size: -
V gene: TRBV6-2/TRBV6-3
J gene: TRBJ2-2
CDR3 DNA: TGTGCCAGCAGTAGCTCAGGACGGACTAGCTGGAACACCGGGGAGCTGTTTTTT
CDR3 protein: CASSSSGRTSWNTGELFF

D gene: -
clone size: -
V gene: TRBV25-1
J gene: TRBJ2-2
CDR3 DNA: TGTGCCAGCCTAGGAAGCGGGGAGCTGTTTTTT
CDR3 protein: CASLGSGELFF

D gene: -
clone size: -
V gene: TRBV7-2
J gene: TRBJ1-5
CDR3 DNA: TGTGCCAGCAGCTTATTCCAGGGGAATCAGCCCCAGCATTTT
CDR3 protein: CASSLFQGNQPQHF

D gene: TRBD2
clone size: -
V gene: TRBV4-1
J gene: TRBJ2-5
CDR3 DNA: TGCGCCAGCAGCCAACTAATAACTAGCGGGACTCTCTTACAAGAGACCCAGTACTTC
CDR3 protein: CASSQLITSGTLLQETQYF

D gene: -
clone size: -
V gene: TRBV6-1
J gene: TRBJ1-2
CDR3 DNA: TGTGCCAGCAGTGAAGCGCTGAGACAGGCGGCTAACTATGGCTACACCTTC
CDR3 protein: CASSEALRQAANYGYTF

D gene: -
clone size: -
V gene: TRBV11-2
J gene: TRBJ1-2
CDR3 DNA: TGTGCCAGCAGCTTACTACAGGGTGGCTATGGCTACACCTTC
CDR3 protein: CASSLLQGGYGYTF

D gene: TRBD2
clone size: -
V gene: TRBV2
J gene: TRBJ2-3
CDR3 DNA: TGTGCCAGCAAGGGAAGTAGCGGGAAAGTCGGGCTGAGGGCAGATACGCAGTATTTT
CDR3 protein: CASKGSSGKVGLRADTQYF

D gene: -
clone size: -
V gene: TRBV30
J gene: TRBJ2-1
CDR3 DNA: TGTGCCTGGATTCCTAGTGGGGGGAGCTACAATGAGCAGTTCTTC
CDR3 protein: CAWIPSGGSYNEQFF

D gene: -
clone size: -
V gene: TRBV5-1
J gene: TRBJ1-3
CDR3 DNA: TGCGCCAGCAGCTTGGCCGTCGGCGCTGGAAACACCATATATTTT
CDR3 protein: CASSLAVGAGNTIYF

D gene: -
clone size: -
V gene: TRBV29-1
J gene: TRBJ1-2
CDR3 DNA: TGCAGCGTTGCAAGTGGGGTAAGGGCAGACGGCTACACCTTC
CDR3 protein: CSVASGVRADGYTF

D gene: TRBD2
clone size: -
V gene: TRBV5-5
J gene: TRBJ2-3
CDR3 DNA: TGTGCCAGCAGCCATTTCGGGCGGGAGATCACAGATACGCAGTATTTT
CDR3 protein: CASSHFGREITDTQYF

D gene: -
clone size: -
V gene: TRBV5-1
J gene: TRBJ2-7
CDR3 DNA: TGCGCCAGCAGCCCGAGGGTTGACAGGCCCTACGAGCAGTACTTC
CDR3 protein: CASSPRVDRPYEQYF

D gene: TRBD1
clone size: -
V gene: TRBV6-5
J gene: TRBJ2-2
CDR3 DNA: TGTGCCAGCCGAACCGGGACAGCGAACACCGGGGAGCTGTTTTTT
CDR3 protein: CASRTGTANTGELFF

D gene: TRBD1
clone size: once
V gene: TRBV11-1
J gene: TRBJ2-7
CDR3 DNA: TGTGCCAGCAGCCCCCGGGACAGCTCCTACGAGCAGTACTTC
CDR3 protein: CASSPRDSSYEQYF

D gene: -
clone size: -
V gene: TRBV29-1
J gene: TRBJ1-1
CDR3 DNA: TGCAGCGTCAACTTCAGGTTTGGAGGGACTGAAGCTTTCTTT
CDR3 protein: CSVNFRFGGTEAFF

D gene: TRBD1
clone size: -
V gene: TRBV2
J gene: TRBJ1-2
CDR3 DNA: TGTGCCAGCAGCGAGTGGGACAGGGGCCATGGCTACACCTTC
CDR3 protein: CASSEWDRGHGYTF

D gene: -
clone size: -
V gene: TRBV7-8
J gene: TRBJ1-1
CDR3 DNA: TGTGCCAGCAGCTCGGACGGGAACACTGAAGCTTTCTTT
CDR3 protein: CASSSDGNTEAFF

D gene: -
clone size: once
V gene: TRBV10-2
J gene: TRBJ2-5
CDR3 DNA: TGCGCCAGCAGTACGGGGGCTCAAGAGACCCAGTACTTC
CDR3 protein: CASSTGAQETQYF

D gene: -
clone size: once
V gene: TRBV9
J gene: TRBJ1-4
CDR3 DNA: TGTGCCAGCAGCCCGATGGGGGCAACTAATGAAAAACTGTTTTTT
CDR3 protein: CASSPMGATNEKLFF

D gene: -
clone size: -
V gene: TRBV3-1/TRBV3-2
J gene: TRBJ2-5
CDR3 DNA: TGTGCCAGCAGCCCAACCCGTACTAGGACGGAGACCCAGTACTTC
CDR3 protein: CASSPTRTRTETQYF

D gene: -
clone size: -
V gene: TRBV7-6
J gene: TRBJ2-7
CDR3 DNA: TGTGCCAGCAGCTTATCTTCCGGGAGCGAGCAGTACTTC
CDR3 protein: CASSLSSGSEQYF

D gene: TRBD1
clone size: -
V gene: TRBV30
J gene: TRBJ2-1
CDR3 DNA: TGTGCCTGGAACCGCGGACAGGGAAGAACTACAGGCTACAATGAGCAGTTCTTC
CDR3 protein: CAWNRGQGRTTGYNEQFF

D gene: -
clone size: -
V gene: TRBV30
J gene: TRBJ1-5
CDR3 DNA: TGTGCCTGGAGCCTGGGGCCAACCGGGAGACAGCCCCAGCATTTT
CDR3 protein: CAWSLGPTGRQPQHF

D gene: TRBD2
clone size: -
V gene: TRBV7-6
J gene: TRBJ2-1
CDR3 DNA: TGTGCCAGCAGCTTAGAGGCGGGAGGGCCTTATAATGAGCAGTTCTTC
CDR3 protein: CASSLEAGGPYNEQFF

D gene: TRBD1
clone size: -
V gene: TRBV18
J gene: TRBJ1-2
CDR3 DNA: TGTGCCAGCTCACCAGACCAGACAGGGCCCTATGGCTACACCTTC
CDR3 protein: CASSPDQTGPYGYTF

D gene: -
clone size: -
V gene: TRBV11-2
J gene: TRBJ2-7
CDR3 DNA: TGTGCCAGCAGCCAGACCCCGTCGGCTTACGAGCAGTACTTC
CDR3 protein: CASSQTPSAYEQYF

D gene: -
clone size: -
V gene: TRBV7-9
J gene: TRBJ1-3
CDR3 DNA: TGTGCCAGCGGGTCAGGGGTTGCCCAGAGCTCTGGAAACACCATATATTTT
CDR3 protein: CASGSGVAQSSGNTIYF

D gene: TRBD1
clone size: -
V gene: TRBV30
J gene: TRBJ1-2
CDR3 DNA: TGTGCCTGGAGTGACCCGACAGGGAACTATGGCTACACCTTC
CDR3 protein: CAWSDPTGNYGYTF

D gene: -
clone size: -
V gene: TRBV5-8
J gene: TRBJ2-1
CDR3 DNA: TGTGCCAGCAGCGCTACCTTCTACAATGAGCAGTTCTTC
CDR3 protein: CASSATFYNEQFF

D gene: -
clone size: -
V gene: TRBV12-3/TRBV12-4
J gene: TRBJ1-1
CDR3 DNA: TGTGCCAGCAGTCGACCGGGGACGGATGAAGCTTTCTTT
CDR3 protein: CASSRPGTDEAFF

D gene: -
clone size: -
V gene: TRBV10-2
J gene: TRBJ1-5
CDR3 DNA: TGCGCCAGCAGGGATAGCAATCAGCCCCAGCATTTT
CDR3 protein: CASRDSNQPQHF

D gene: TRBD1
clone size: -
V gene: TRBV11-3
J gene: TRBJ1-2
CDR3 DNA: TGTGCCAGCAGCTTAGACCACAGGGGGCTCCACTATGGCTACACCTTC
CDR3 protein: CASSLDHRGLHYGYTF

D gene: -
clone size: -
V gene: TRBV6-1
J gene: TRBJ1-2
CDR3 DNA: TGTGCCAGCAGTGAAGCTGGAAACTATGGCTACACCTTC
CDR3 protein: CASSEAGNYGYTF